Below, one T cell receptor beta chain is given with its context. This specimen belongs to a study of blood T cells in healthy people across ages. It was with a sample-barcoded 5' primer and a J-beta primer mix that a second PCR of roughly 6 to 12 cycles was run. At least 3 million CDR3-containing paired-end reads were obtained per sample. From the 5' RACE reads, TCRdb called clonotypes with MiXCR, one entry per CDR3 protein. The table records 1,800,000 or so distinct CDR3 sequences, around 40% of them present only once. This receptor was identified in a human donor in good health. The material sequenced was blood.

DNA of the CDR3: TGCGCCAGCAGGGCGGAGGGAGAGACCCAGTACTTC. The encoded protein is CASRAEGETQYF. The chain has TRBV5-1 and TRBJ2-5, with D maybe TRBD2 (6 bases). CDR3 length equals 12 residues. Germline values: CDR1 SGHRS, CDR2 YFSETQ. Between the trimmed V and J ends, which lost 5 bases and 4 bases, there was a span of 9 bases.